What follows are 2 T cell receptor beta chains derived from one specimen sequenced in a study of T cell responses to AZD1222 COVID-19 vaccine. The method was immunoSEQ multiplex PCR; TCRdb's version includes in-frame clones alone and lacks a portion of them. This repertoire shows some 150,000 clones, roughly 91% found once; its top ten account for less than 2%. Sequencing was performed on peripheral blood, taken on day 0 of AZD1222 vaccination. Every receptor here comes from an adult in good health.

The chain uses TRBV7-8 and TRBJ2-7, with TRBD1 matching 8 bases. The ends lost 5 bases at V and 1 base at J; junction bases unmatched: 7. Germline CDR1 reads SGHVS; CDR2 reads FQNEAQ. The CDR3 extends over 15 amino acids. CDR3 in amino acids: CASSKGQGSSYEQYF. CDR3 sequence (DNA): TGTGCCAGCAGCAAAGGACAGGGTAGTTCCTACGAGCAGTACTTC.

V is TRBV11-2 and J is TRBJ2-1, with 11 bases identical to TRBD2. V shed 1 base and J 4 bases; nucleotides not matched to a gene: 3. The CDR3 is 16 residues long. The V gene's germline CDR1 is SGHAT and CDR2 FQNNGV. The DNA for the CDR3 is TGTGCCAGCAGCTTAGGACTAGCGGGAAGGTACAATGAGCAGTTCTTC. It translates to CASSLGLAGRYNEQFF.